This TCR beta chain was identified in a study of T cell repertoires in cytomegalovirus infection. At the level of the study: CMV infection plus the matching HLA type was flagged by public TCR beta signatures. Overall study findings and caveats: HLA-C-restricted CMV clonotypes gave the most frequent clonotype in two of eight donors. Totalled public TCR beta family frequency picked out people who carried CMV plus the relevant HLA.

V was pared by 3 bases and J by 4 bases, with 6 bases between. The CDR3 consists of 11 residues. CDR1 and CDR2 (germline): GTSNPN, SVGIG (reference sequence). TCRdb re-derived calls from the reads in MiXCR, one entry per CDR3 protein. The repertoire includes approximately 180,000 distinct CDR3 sequences, roughly 9% of them detected once, and about 5% sits in the top ten. This clonotype was observed a few times. Its antigen is currently unknown. The chain links TRBV30 to TRBJ1-1, with no clear D. The specimen was PBMCs. The sequence derives from a human donor in good health (CMV status not recorded). Some clones in this sample may be carry-over from other donors' samples. CDR3 in DNA: TGTGCCTGGAGCAGCACCACTGAAGCTTTCTTT. Protein: CAWSSTTEAFF. The full variable domain, rest sourced from reference TRBV30 and TRBJ1-1, is SQTIHQWPATLVQPVGSPLSLECTVEGTSNPNLYWYRQAAGRGLQLLFYSVGIGQISSEVPQNLSASRPQDRQFILSSKKLLLSDSGFYLCAWSSTTEAFFGQGTRLTVV.